This T cell receptor beta chain is from a study of control samples from healthy donors and cancer patients. Sequencing was performed with immunoSEQ multiplex PCR; in TCRdb, only in-frame clones are kept and a portion is missing. Among 70,000 to 85,000 clones listed, roughly 91% were seen once. This CDR3 comprises 15 residues. Germline V gene sequence: CDR1 LGHNT, CDR2 FRNRAP. The V and J ends lost 1 base and 1 base respectively, with 7 bases between them. The TCR sequence derives from a man aged 45-65 years in good health. Specimen: blood. This rearrangement joins TRBV12-5 to TRBJ2-2; D gene ambiguous. CDR3 sequence reads: CASGLGAVNTGELFF. The DNA of the CDR3 is TGTGCTAGTGGTTTGGGGGCCGTGAACACCGGGGAGCTGTTTTTT. The full variable domain, completed using reference TRBV12-5 and TRBJ2-2, is DARVTQTPRHKVTEMGQEVTMRCQPILGHNTVFWYRQTMMQGLELLAYFRNRAPLDDSGMPKDRFSAEMPDATLATLKIQPSEPRDSAVYFCASGLGAVNTGELFFGEGSRLTVL.